The subject of this entry is one T cell receptor beta chain. Its cognate antigen has yet to be identified. The record has no base qualities; no much larger clone is one base away. This specimen belongs to a study of blood T cell repertoires in COVID-19 (TCRdb year 2020). For the wider study: Samples covering the acute and convalescent phases of COVID-19 were provided by collaborators in the United States, Italy and Spain. Samples came from the ongoing ImmuneRACE study (first 160 participants) plus 1,254 subjects from 6 global collaborators. A de-identified subject ID, COVID-19 status, age in years and sex were almost always included in the sample metadata. The repertoires were made available in a free public database intended to serve as a resource for research on the immune response to SARS-CoV-2. Subjects who had been exposed to COVID-19, were actively infected with it, or had recovered from it provided the deeply sampled blood TCRbeta repertoires that made up the dataset. Where HLA class I and class II types were available, the types were taken from metadata supplied by the sample provider, not from assay-based typing. The prospective study material was composed of cDNA or gDNA derived from T cells, B-cell-depleted T cells, or PBMCs. General conclusions and limits of the study: How much clinical and demographic metadata was included differed by source and by participant, and the metadata was provided uncurated.

Participants in the prospective study were aged roughly 18 to 100 years, lived in over 20 United States geographic areas, and enrolled through a virtual design. In the prospective study, cohorts were assigned on the basis of participant-reported clinical history obtained from a screening survey and a study questionnaire. Each participant in the prospective study had whole blood, serum and a nasopharyngeal or oropharyngeal swab collected by mobile phlebotomists. Over an approximately 2-month period, participants in the prospective study had the option of providing additional blood draws and questionnaires. Before DNA extraction, prospective study blood samples were shipped either frozen or at room temperature. The immunoSEQ Assay, a bias-controlled multiplex PCR, was used to amplify TCRbeta CDR3 regions from genomic DNA. Per the authors' processing: Nucleated cell counts per sample were estimated from amplification of reference gene primers within the assay. To quantify the absolute abundance of each unique TCRbeta CDR3 rearrangement, sequence reads were collapsed and filtered. Productive Simpson clonality was computed per sample as the square root of Simpson's diversity index over productive rearrangements. TCRdb limited this immuneACCESS table to in-frame rearrangements with V and J called. A share of clones is missing; checked studies link under half to unresolved V genes, and the rest is unexplained. V, J and clone size reflect that table, while D and trimming were determined from the DNA. The sample table records approximately 220,000 clones; 75% to 90% of these occur just once. Clones ranked in the top ten supply about 4% of the sample.

V and J lose 6 bases and 0 bases, and a span of 12 bases separates them. CDR1 and CDR2 are read off the germline V gene (reference sequence) as SEHNR and FQNEAQ. From its cysteine to its phenylalanine, the CDR3 spans 15 amino acids. The DNA shown is the 45-base CDR3, in frame from base 1. The TCR sequence derives from a woman aged 40 to 50 with acute COVID-19. The sample taken for sequencing was PBMCs or T cells enriched from blood (not recorded which). Here the chain combines TRBV7-9 and TRBJ1-3; no D gene can be assigned with confidence. The sequence in DNA is TGTGCCAGCAGTCTAGGAGGCAACTCTGGAAACACCATATATTTT. Translated, this is CASSLGGNSGNTIYF.